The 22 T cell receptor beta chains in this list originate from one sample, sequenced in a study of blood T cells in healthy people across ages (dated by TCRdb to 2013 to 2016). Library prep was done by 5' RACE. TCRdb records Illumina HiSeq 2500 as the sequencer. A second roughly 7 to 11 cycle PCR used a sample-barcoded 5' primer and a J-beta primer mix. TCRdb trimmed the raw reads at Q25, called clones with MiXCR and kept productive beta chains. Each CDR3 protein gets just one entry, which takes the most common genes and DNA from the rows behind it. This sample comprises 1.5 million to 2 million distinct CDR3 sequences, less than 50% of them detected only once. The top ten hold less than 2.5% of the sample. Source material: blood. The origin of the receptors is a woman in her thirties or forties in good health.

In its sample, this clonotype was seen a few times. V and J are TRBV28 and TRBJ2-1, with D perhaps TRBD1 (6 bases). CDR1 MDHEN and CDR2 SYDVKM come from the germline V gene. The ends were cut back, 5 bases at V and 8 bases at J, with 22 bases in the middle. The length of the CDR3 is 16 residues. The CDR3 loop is CASSTNRDTPYDEQFF. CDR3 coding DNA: TGTGCCAGCAGTACGAATCGGGACACCCCTTATGATGAGCAGTTCTTC.

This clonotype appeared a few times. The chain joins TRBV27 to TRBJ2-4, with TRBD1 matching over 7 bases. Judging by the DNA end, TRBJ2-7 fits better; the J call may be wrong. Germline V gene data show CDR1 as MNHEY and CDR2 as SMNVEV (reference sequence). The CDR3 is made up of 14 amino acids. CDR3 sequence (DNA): TGTGCCAGCAGTCCCGAGGACAGGATCTACGAGCAGTACTTC. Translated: CASSPEDRIYEQYF.

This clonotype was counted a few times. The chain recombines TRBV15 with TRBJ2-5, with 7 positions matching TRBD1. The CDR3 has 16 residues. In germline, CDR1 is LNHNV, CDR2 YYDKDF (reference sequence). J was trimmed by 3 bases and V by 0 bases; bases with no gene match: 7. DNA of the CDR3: TGTGCCACCAGCAGAGATAGGCGACAGGGAAAAGAGACCCAGTACTTC. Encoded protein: CATSRDRRQGKETQYF.

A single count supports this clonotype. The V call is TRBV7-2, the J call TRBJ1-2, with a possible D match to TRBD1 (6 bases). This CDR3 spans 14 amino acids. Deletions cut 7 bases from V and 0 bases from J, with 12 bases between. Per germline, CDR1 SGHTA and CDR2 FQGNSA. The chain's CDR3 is CASIIGGANYGYTF. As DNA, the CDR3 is TGTGCCAGCATCATAGGGGGAGCTAACTATGGCTACACCTTC.

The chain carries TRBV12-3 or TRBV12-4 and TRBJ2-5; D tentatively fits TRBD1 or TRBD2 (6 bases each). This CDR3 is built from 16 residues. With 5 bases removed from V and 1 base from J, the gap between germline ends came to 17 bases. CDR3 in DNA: TGTGCCAGCAGTGACGCCCGGGGGCCACCCCAAGAGACCCAGTACTTC. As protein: CASSDARGPPQETQYF.

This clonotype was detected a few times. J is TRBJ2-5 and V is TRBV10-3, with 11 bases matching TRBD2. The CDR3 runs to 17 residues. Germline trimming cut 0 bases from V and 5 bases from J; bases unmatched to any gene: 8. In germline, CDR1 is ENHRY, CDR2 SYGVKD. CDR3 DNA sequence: TGTGCCATCAGTGAGTCGGGACTAGCGGCTGCGACGGAGACCCAGTACTTC. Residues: CAISESGLAAATETQYF.

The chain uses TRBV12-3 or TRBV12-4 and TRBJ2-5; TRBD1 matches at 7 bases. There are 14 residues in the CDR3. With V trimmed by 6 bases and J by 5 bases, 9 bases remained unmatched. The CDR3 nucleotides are TGTGCCAGCAGCCACGTACAGGGGATGGAGACCCAGTACTTC. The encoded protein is CASSHVQGMETQYF.

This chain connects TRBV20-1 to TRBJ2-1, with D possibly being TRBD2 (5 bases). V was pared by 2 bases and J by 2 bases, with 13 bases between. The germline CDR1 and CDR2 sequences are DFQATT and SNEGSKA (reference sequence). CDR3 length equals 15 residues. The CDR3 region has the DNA TGCAGTGCTAGAACATCTAGCCAAACCTACAATGAGCAGTTCTTC. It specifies CSARTSSQTYNEQFF.

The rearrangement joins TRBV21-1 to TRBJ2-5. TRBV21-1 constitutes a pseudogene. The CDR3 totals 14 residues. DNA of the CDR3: TGTGCCAGCAGCACCAGACACCACCAAGAGACCCAGTACTTC. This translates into CASSTRHHQETQYF.

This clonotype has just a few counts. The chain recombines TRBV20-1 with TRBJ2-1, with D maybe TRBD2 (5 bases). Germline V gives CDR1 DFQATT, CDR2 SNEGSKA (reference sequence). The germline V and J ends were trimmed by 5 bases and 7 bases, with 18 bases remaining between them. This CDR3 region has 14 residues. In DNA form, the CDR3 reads TGCAGTGCTCCCGACTTAGCGCGCGGGAATGAGCAGTTCTTC. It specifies CSAPDLARGNEQFF.

The CDR3 protein is CASSITGTSGFTGELFF. CDR3 in DNA: TGTGCCAGCAGCATTACCGGGACTAGCGGTTTCACCGGGGAGCTGTTTTTT. This chain joins TRBV9 and TRBJ2-2, with 11 bases that match TRBD2. The CDR3 runs to 17 residues. Unmatched junction bases numbered 9, after V lost 4 bases and J lost 4 bases. The V gene's germline CDR1 is SGDLS and CDR2 YYNGEE.

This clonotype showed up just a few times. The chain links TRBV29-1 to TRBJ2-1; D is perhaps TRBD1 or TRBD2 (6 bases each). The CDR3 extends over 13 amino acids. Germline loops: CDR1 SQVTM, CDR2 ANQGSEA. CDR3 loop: CSARGRSYNEQFF. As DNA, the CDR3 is TGCAGTGCTAGGGGGAGGTCCTACAATGAGCAGTTCTTC.

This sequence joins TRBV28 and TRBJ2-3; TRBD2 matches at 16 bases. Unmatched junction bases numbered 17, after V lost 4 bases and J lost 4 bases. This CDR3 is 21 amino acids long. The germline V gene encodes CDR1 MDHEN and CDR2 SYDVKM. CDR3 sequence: CASSSFLTGTSGGADADTQYF. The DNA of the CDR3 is TGTGCCAGCAGTTCGTTTCTTACCGGGACTAGCGGGGGGGCCGATGCAGATACGCAGTATTTT.

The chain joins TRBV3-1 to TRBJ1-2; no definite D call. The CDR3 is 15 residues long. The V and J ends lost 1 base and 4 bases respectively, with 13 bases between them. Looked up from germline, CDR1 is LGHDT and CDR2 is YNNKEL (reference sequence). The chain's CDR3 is CASSQVLTVGYGYTF. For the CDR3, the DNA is TGTGCCAGCAGCCAAGTGTTGACGGTTGGCTATGGCTACACCTTC.

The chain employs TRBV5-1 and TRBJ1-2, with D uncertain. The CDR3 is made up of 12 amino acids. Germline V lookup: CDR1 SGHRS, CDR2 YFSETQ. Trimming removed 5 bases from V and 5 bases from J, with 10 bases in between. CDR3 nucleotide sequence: TGCGCCAGCAGAGAAGTATGTTATGGCTACACCTTC. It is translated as CASREVCYGYTF. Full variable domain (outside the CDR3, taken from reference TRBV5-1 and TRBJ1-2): KAGVTQTPRYLIKTRGQQVTLSCSPISGHRSVSWYQQTPGQGLQFLFEYFSETQRNKGNFPGRFSGRQFSNSRSEMNVSTLELGDSALYLCASREVCYGYTFGSGTRLTVV.

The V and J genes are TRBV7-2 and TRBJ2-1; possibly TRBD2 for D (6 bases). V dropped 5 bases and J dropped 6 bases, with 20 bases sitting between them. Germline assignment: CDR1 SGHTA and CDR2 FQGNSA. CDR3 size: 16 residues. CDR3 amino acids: CASSPMTSSVLNEQFF. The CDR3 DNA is TGTGCCAGCAGCCCGATGACTAGTTCCGTTCTCAATGAGCAGTTCTTC.

CDR3 in amino acids: CASAEADGREQYF. The CDR3 region has the DNA TGTGCCAGCGCGGAGGCGGATGGGCGCGAGCAGTACTTC. The chain combines TRBV5-4 with TRBJ2-7, with a tentative D call TRBD2 (5 bases). The germline V gene encodes CDR1 SGHNT and CDR2 YYREEE (reference sequence). Trimming took 7 bases from V and 6 from J, leaving 17 bases between them. The CDR3 is 13 amino acids.

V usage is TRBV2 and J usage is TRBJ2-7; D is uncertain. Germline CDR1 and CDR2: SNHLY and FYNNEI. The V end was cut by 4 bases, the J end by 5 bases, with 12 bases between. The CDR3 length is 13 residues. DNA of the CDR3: TGTGCCAGCAGTGGTTGGCAAAGAGACGAGCAGTACTTC. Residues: CASSGWQRDEQYF.

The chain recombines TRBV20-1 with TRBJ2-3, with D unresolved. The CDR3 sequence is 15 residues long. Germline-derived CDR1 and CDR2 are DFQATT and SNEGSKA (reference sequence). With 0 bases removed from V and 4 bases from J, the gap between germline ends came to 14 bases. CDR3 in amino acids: CSARDVVNTPDTQYF. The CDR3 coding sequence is TGCAGTGCTAGAGACGTAGTCAACACCCCAGATACGCAGTATTTT.

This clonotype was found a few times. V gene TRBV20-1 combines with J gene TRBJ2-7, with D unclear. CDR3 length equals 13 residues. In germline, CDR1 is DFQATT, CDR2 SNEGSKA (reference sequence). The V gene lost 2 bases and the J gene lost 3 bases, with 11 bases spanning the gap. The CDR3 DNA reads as TGCAGTGCTAGACAGGCACTCCTCTACGAGCAGTACTTC. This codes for CSARQALLYEQYF.

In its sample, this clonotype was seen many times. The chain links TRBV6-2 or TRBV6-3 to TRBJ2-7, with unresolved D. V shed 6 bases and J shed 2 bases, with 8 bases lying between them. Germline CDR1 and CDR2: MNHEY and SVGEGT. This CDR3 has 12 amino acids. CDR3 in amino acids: CASSRTAYEQYF. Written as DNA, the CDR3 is TGTGCCAGCAGCCGGACCGCCTACGAGCAGTACTTC.

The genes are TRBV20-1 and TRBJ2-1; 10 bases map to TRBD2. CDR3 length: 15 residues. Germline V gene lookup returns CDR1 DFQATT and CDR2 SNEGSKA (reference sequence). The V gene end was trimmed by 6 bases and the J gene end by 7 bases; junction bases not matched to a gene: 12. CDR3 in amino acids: CSAFSPSGGLNEQFF. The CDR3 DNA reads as TGCAGTGCCTTTTCCCCTAGCGGGGGACTGAATGAGCAGTTCTTC.